What follows are 30 T cell receptor beta chains derived from one specimen sequenced in a study of cytomegalovirus exposure and HLA in healthy donors (dated by TCRdb to about 2017). The method behind the library was the immunoSEQ multiplex PCR assay. For the multiplex PCR, a mixture combining 60 forward primers for TCR Vbeta segments and 13 reverse primers for TCR Jbeta segments was used. Here the immuneACCESS table is served through TCRdb, limited to in-frame sequences with V and J called. Missing clones are a known gap in these copies; in checked studies unresolved V genes cover under half, and the rest lacks a known reason. Here the sample has 95,000 to 100,000 clones; roughly 75% occur a single time. The top ten hold 0.7% to 0.85% of the sample. The sample consisted of PBMCs. The receptors here all came from a woman in her sixties or seventies in good health and CMV-seronegative.

The chain combines TRBV5-4 with TRBJ1-2, with D uncertain. This CDR3 spans 14 amino acids. CDR1 and CDR2 from the germline V gene are SGHNT and YYREEE (reference sequence). Trimming took 0 bases from V and 4 from J, leaving 10 bases between them. Here the CDR3 reads CASSLVGGFYGYTF. As DNA, the CDR3 is TGTGCCAGCAGCTTGGTTGGCGGATTCTATGGCTACACCTTC.

The chain links TRBV7-2 to TRBJ1-2, with 8 bases identical to TRBD1. The CDR3 spans 12 residues. CDR1 is SGHTA and CDR2 is FQGNSA in the germline V gene. J gave up 7 bases and V 3 bases, and 1 base lay outside the gene matches. DNA of the CDR3: TGTGCCAGCAGCTTGGACAGGGCTGGCTACACCTTC. Its translation: CASSLDRAGYTF.

This clone is a singleton in its sample. The CDR3 bases are TGTGCCAGCAGTTACTCAATCGACAGCCTTGGAAACACCATATATTTT. As protein: CASSYSIDSLGNTIYF. V and J are TRBV6-5 and TRBJ1-3, with D tentatively TRBD1 (5 bases). The CDR3 covers 16 residues. CDR1 is MNHEY, CDR2 SVGAGI, per germline. Trimming cost V 0 bases and J 3 bases, with 12 bases left between them.

V and J are TRBV18 and TRBJ2-2, with D possibly being TRBD2 (5 bases). Germline lookup yields CDR1 KGHSH and CDR2 LQKENI. Between the trimmed V and J ends, which lost 6 bases and 6 bases, there was a span of 17 bases. The CDR3 has 15 residues. The CDR3 region is CASSQLEGLAGELFF. The CDR3 DNA follows: TGTGCCAGCTCCCAATTAGAGGGATTGGCCGGGGAGCTGTTTTTT. Together with reference TRBV18 and TRBJ2-2, the CDR3 gives the full variable domain: NAGVMQNPRHLVRRRGQEARLRCSPMKGHSHVYWYRQLPEEGLKFMVYLQKENIIDESGMPKERFSAEFPKEGPSILRIQQVVRGDSAAYFCASSQLEGLAGELFFGEGSRLTVL.

The V call is TRBV15, the J call TRBJ2-7; no firm D call. The CDR3 has 15 amino acids. V shed 3 bases and J shed 0 bases, with 12 bases lying between them. The V gene's germline CDR1 is LNHNV and CDR2 YYDKDF (reference sequence). CDR3 in DNA: TGTGCCACCAGCAGTTCGTCAGGATACTCCTACGAGCAGTACTTC. Residues: CATSSSSGYSYEQYF.

The gene calls are TRBV21-1 and TRBJ2-3; the table gives TRBD2 as D, unverified against the DNA. TRBV21-1 is flagged as a pseudogene. The CDR3 extends over 15 amino acids. As DNA, the CDR3 is TGTGCCAGCATCGGGAAGGACCCTAGCACAGATACGCAGTATTTT. It specifies CASIGKDPSTDTQYF.

The chain uses TRBV2 and TRBJ2-1; 12 nucleotides match TRBD2. With V trimmed by 6 bases and J by 9 bases, 9 bases remained unmatched. CDR3 length: 15 amino acids. Germline loops: CDR1 SNHLY, CDR2 FYNNEI. In DNA, the CDR3 is TGTGCCAGCAGCGTGTCTAGCGGGAGGGCCGGTGAGCAGTTCTTC. Translated, it gives CASSVSSGRAGEQFF.

This clone was counted between two and nine times. This chain links TRBV27 with TRBJ1-5; D is undetermined. Trimming pared 6 bases from V and 6 bases from J, leaving 9 bases between. CDR3 length: 12 residues. The germline CDR1 and CDR2 sequences are MNHEY and SMNVEV (reference sequence). CDR3 sequence (DNA): TGTGCCAGCAGCCGGGAGGGTCAGCCCCAGCATTTT. Its protein product is CASSREGQPQHF.

Only a few counts were recorded for this clone. J is TRBJ1-1 and V is TRBV10-1; 10 bases agree with TRBD1. V was pared by 5 bases and J by 8 bases, with 14 bases of the junction left unmatched. CDR1 WNHNN and CDR2 SYGVQD come from the germline V gene (reference sequence). CDR3 length equals 16 residues. The CDR3 reads CASSSGTGEVWIEAFF. The CDR3 DNA follows: TGCGCCAGCAGTTCAGGGACAGGGGAAGTATGGATCGAAGCTTTCTTT.

The rearrangement joins TRBV7-9 to TRBJ2-2, with 7 nucleotides matching TRBD1. CDR1 is SEHNR, CDR2 FQNEAQ, per germline (reference sequence). This CDR3 spans 18 amino acids. The trim removed 5 bases at V and 5 bases at J, leaving 17 bases unmatched. This chain's CDR3 is CASSLGGLRGTPTGELFF. CDR3 nucleotide sequence: TGTGCCAGCAGCCTAGGGGGCCTCAGGGGAACCCCAACCGGGGAGCTGTTTTTT.

This chain links TRBV7-8 with TRBJ1-1, with a weak D call TRBD1 (5 bases). The ends were cut back, 1 base at V and 10 bases at J, with 10 bases in the middle. Germline-derived CDR1 and CDR2 are SGHVS and FQNEAQ. There are 12 residues in the CDR3. CDR3 sequence reads: CASSLVGDGAFF. The CDR3 DNA reads TGTGCCAGCAGCTTAGTAGGGGATGGAGCTTTCTTT.

The chain uses TRBV7-8 and TRBJ1-5; 10 bases match TRBD1. The ends lost 7 bases at V and 5 bases at J; junction bases unmatched: 2. This CDR3 is built from 13 residues. The germline gives CDR1 SGHVS, CDR2 FQNEAQ. As DNA, the CDR3 is TGTGCCAGCAACGGACAGGGGGATCAGCCCCAGCATTTT. It encodes CASNGQGDQPQHF.

The table lists this clone with a few counts. The J gene is TRBJ2-5, the V gene TRBV6-5, with 12 bases identical to TRBD2. The J call could be wrong; TRBJ2-7 is a better fit for the DNA end. The germline gives CDR1 MNHEY, CDR2 SVGAGI. The CDR3 has 14 amino acids. This CDR3 reads CASSPWTSGTEQYF. The CDR3 DNA reads as TGTGCCAGCAGTCCTTGGACTAGCGGGACCGAGCAGTACTTC.

J is TRBJ1-1 and V is TRBV15; D is ambiguous. CDR3 length equals 13 residues. The ends were cut back, 8 bases at V and 1 base at J, with 11 bases in the middle. Germline values: CDR1 LNHNV, CDR2 YYDKDF (reference sequence). The CDR3 bases are TGTGCCACCGCCCCACGCGGGAACACTGAAGCTTTCTTT. Translating gives CATAPRGNTEAFF.

The rearrangement joins TRBV10-2 to TRBJ2-1, with 8 nucleotides matching TRBD1. V was clipped by 6 bases and J by 0 bases; unmatched bases: 4. This CDR3 comprises 15 residues. Germline V CDR1 and CDR2: WSHSY, SAAADI. CDR3 sequence: CASRGQVSSYNEQFF. DNA of the CDR3: TGCGCCAGCAGGGGACAGGTGAGCTCCTACAATGAGCAGTTCTTC.

The chain recombines TRBV5-1 with TRBJ2-7; 8 positions match TRBD1. Germline V gene data show CDR1 as SGHRS and CDR2 as YFSETQ. Trimming removed 3 bases from V and 7 bases from J; junction bases left unmatched: 3. This CDR3 comprises 12 residues. The CDR3 reads CASSSTGEEQYF. In DNA, the CDR3 is TGCGCCAGCAGCTCGACAGGGGAAGAGCAGTACTTC.

CDR3 DNA: TGTGCCAGCAGCGAGGACTGGTCGAATGAGCAGTTCTTC. Translation gives CASSEDWSNEQFF. The rearrangement joins TRBV7-2 to TRBJ2-1; TRBD2 might be the D (5 bases). Germline V lookup: CDR1 SGHTA, CDR2 FQGNSA. The V gene lost 5 bases and the J gene lost 7 bases, with 12 bases spanning the gap. This CDR3 has 13 amino acids.

J is TRBJ1-2 and V is TRBV30, with unresolved D. The germline V gene encodes CDR1 GTSNPN and CDR2 SVGIG (reference sequence). This CDR3 spans 10 amino acids. V was pared by 6 bases and J by 12 bases, with 14 bases between. The CDR3 loop reads CACCYGPHTF. The CDR3, as DNA: TGTGCCTGTTGCTATGGGCCACACACCTTC.

V gene TRBV19 combines with J gene TRBJ1-3; D uncertain. This CDR3 region has 12 residues. Germline lookup yields CDR1 LNHDA and CDR2 SQIVND (reference sequence). V gave up 6 bases and J gave up 7 bases, with 10 bases separating them. DNA of the CDR3: TGTGCCAGTAGCTGGACTCGCAACACCATATATTTT. Translating gives CASSWTRNTIYF.

The chain carries TRBV7-8 and TRBJ1-5, with TRBD1 matching over 7 bases. The CDR3 spans 19 residues. CDR1 and CDR2 (germline): SGHVS, FQNEAQ. The junction had 18 bases not matched to a gene; V was cut back by 3 bases and J by 4 bases. CDR3 sequence (DNA): TGTGCCAGCAGCTTGCCGGCCAGGGGGACGGGCCTCGGGAATCAGCCCCAGCATTTT. Translating gives CASSLPARGTGLGNQPQHF.

V usage is TRBV5-1 and J usage is TRBJ1-1, with 8 bases fitting TRBD1. CDR3 length: 14 amino acids. V dropped 7 bases and J dropped 2; count of bases not matched to a gene: 7. Germline V gene lookup returns CDR1 SGHRS and CDR2 YFSETQ. CDR3: CASHQQGVNTEAFF. The CDR3 DNA follows: TGCGCCAGCCATCAACAGGGGGTTAACACTGAAGCTTTCTTT.

The chain carries TRBV2 and TRBJ1-1; D possibly corresponds to TRBD1 (6 bases). CDR3 length equals 15 residues. Germline V gives CDR1 SNHLY, CDR2 FYNNEI. Between the trimmed V and J ends, which lost 6 bases and 0 bases, there was a span of 14 bases. The CDR3 DNA follows: TGTGCCAGCAGAATGACAGGTACATTGAACACTGAAGCTTTCTTT. The encoded protein is CASRMTGTLNTEAFF.

The V call is TRBV18, the J call TRBJ2-7; D might be TRBD1 (5 bases). The V and J ends lost 2 bases and 0 bases respectively, with 8 bases between them. The CDR3 has 14 residues. Germline V gives CDR1 KGHSH, CDR2 LQKENI. CDR3 in amino acids: CASSPGHTSYEQYF. CDR3 in DNA: TGTGCCAGCTCACCAGGACATACCTCCTACGAGCAGTACTTC.

This chain connects TRBV28 to TRBJ2-6; 7 bases agree with TRBD1. The germline V gene encodes CDR1 MDHEN and CDR2 SYDVKM. The CDR3 runs 17 residues. Trimming at V came to 8 bases and at J to 0 bases, leaving 10 bases not matched to a gene. The CDR3 here is CASGSQGELSGANVLTF. The CDR3 nucleotides read TGTGCCAGCGGCAGTCAGGGGGAGCTCTCTGGGGCCAACGTCCTGACTTTC.

This chain links TRBV5-1 with TRBJ2-3; 9 bases fit TRBD2. Germline CDR1 SGHRS, CDR2 YFSETQ. The CDR3 contains 15 residues. With V trimmed by 4 bases and J by 6 bases, 9 bases remained unmatched. Here the CDR3 reads CASSAVAGDSDTQYF. The CDR3 nucleotides are TGCGCCAGCAGCGCGGTAGCGGGAGATTCTGATACGCAGTATTTT.

This chain uses TRBV7-2 with TRBJ2-7; TRBD2 matches 9 bases. J lost 0 bases, V lost 1 base, and 10 bases had no gene match. This CDR3 region has 18 residues. CDR1 and CDR2 (germline): SGHTA, FQGNSA. The CDR3 nucleotides read TGTGCCAGCAGCTTAGACCTCTCTAGCGGGACGAGCTCCTACGAGCAGTACTTC. Encoded protein: CASSLDLSSGTSSYEQYF.

This clone was counted between two and nine times. The V gene is TRBV5-6, the J gene TRBJ1-1; 11 nucleotides match TRBD1. The ends lost 5 bases at V and 3 bases at J; junction bases unmatched: 15. The CDR3 runs to 18 residues. Germline values: CDR1 SGHDT, CDR2 YYEEEE. In DNA, the CDR3 is TGTGCCAGCAGGGGGCGGACAGGGGGCCGCTTTCCGTACACTGAAGCTTTCTTT. Protein sequence: CASRGRTGGRFPYTEAFF.

CDR3 in amino acids: CASSLTGSGNTIYF. CDR3 bases: TGCGCCAGCAGCTTGACAGGGTCTGGAAACACCATATATTTT. The V call is TRBV5-1, the J call TRBJ1-3; a weak D match, TRBD1 (6 bases). The CDR3 is 14 residues long. Trimming cost V 1 base and J 1 base, with 6 bases left between them. Germline V gene lookup returns CDR1 SGHRS and CDR2 YFSETQ. Combining the CDR3 with reference TRBV5-1 and TRBJ1-3 gives the whole variable domain KAGVTQTPRYLIKTRGQQVTLSCSPISGHRSVSWYQQTPGQGLQFLFEYFSETQRNKGNFPGRFSGRQFSNSRSEMNVSTLELGDSALYLCASSLTGSGNTIYFGEGSWLTVV.

Comment on this clone: Different DNA sequences within this sample yield the same CDR3. This chain links TRBV27 with TRBJ1-1; 8 bases match TRBD1. The germline V gene has CDR1 MNHEY and CDR2 SMNVEV (reference sequence). J gave up 1 base and V 4 bases, and 2 bases lay outside the gene matches. The length of the CDR3 is 14 residues. The CDR3 nucleotides read TGTGCCAGCAGTTCCGGACAGGGGAACACTGAAGCTTTCTTT. Amino acid sequence: CASSSGQGNTEAFF.

The chain is built from TRBV6-5 and TRBJ2-7; a weak D match, TRBD2 (6 bases). V was shortened by 4 bases and J by 7 bases, with 11 bases between the two germline ends. CDR3 length: 12 amino acids. Germline V gives CDR1 MNHEY, CDR2 SVGAGI. CDR3 in amino acids: CASSSPGGEQYF. CDR3 DNA: TGTGCCAGCAGTTCCCCCGGGGGAGAGCAGTACTTC.